This TCR beta chain is from a study of blood T cells in healthy people across ages. Broader study findings: Compared with aged donors, long-lived donors showed fewer expanded clones, suggesting selection.

A word on this clonotype: Antigen: not known.

Each sample provided at least 5 micrograms of extracted total RNA. Combining a sample-barcoded 5' primer with a J-beta primer mix, a second PCR ran for roughly 6 to 12 cycles. TCRdb processed the 5' RACE reads anew with MiXCR; each CDR3 protein has one entry. The sample yields under 700,000 distinct CDR3 sequences, approximately 25% seen once. These data were likewise used in another study, on T cells of mothers and their children.

The source material was blood. The TCR comes from a boy aged 5-17 years in good health.

The CDR3 spells CSARDGDTDTQYF. The CDR3 bases are TGCAGTGCTAGAGACGGAGACACAGATACGCAGTATTTT. V usage is TRBV20-1 and J usage is TRBJ2-3; D is unclear. Germline CDR1 is DFQATT and CDR2 is SNEGSKA (reference sequence). The V end was cut by 0 bases, the J end by 2 bases, with 6 bases between. The CDR3 has 13 amino acids.